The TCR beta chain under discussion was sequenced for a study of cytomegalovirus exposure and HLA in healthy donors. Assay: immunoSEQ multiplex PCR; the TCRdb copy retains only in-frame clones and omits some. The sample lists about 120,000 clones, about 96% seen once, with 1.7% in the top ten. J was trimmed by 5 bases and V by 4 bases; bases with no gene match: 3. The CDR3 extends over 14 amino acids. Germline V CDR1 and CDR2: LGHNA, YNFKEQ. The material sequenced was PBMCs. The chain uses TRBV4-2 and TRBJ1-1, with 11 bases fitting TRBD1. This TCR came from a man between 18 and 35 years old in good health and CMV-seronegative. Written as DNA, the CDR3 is TGTGCCAGCAGCCTGGGACAGGGGGGAACTGAAGCTTTCTTT. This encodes CASSLGQGGTEAFF.